This T cell receptor (beta chain) was recovered during a study of cytomegalovirus exposure and HLA in healthy donors. The study's findings and limits: Subsequent analysis of the approximately 110 validation repertoires found a tendency for first-cohort TCR clusters to co-occur. Investigators reported fewer than 200 TCR beta chains as tied to cytomegalovirus.

Profiled with immunoSEQ multiplex PCR; TCRdb holds only in-frame clones, not every one. Among 200,000 to 250,000 clones listed, about 90% were seen once. The CDR3 runs 15 residues. Germline V gene lookup returns CDR1 SGHRS and CDR2 YFSETQ. Trimming stripped 1 base from V and 6 bases from J, with 13 bases between. This clone was counted at least ten times. Its antigen is currently unknown. The sequence was obtained from a man between 18 and 29 years old in good health and CMV-seropositive. Sequenced input: PBMCs. J is TRBJ2-2 and V is TRBV5-1, with D hard to call. The CDR3 coding sequence is TGCGCCAGCAGCTTGACCGCGGCCCAATCCGGGGAGCTGTTTTTT. It specifies CASSLTAAQSGELFF. The full variable domain, completed using reference TRBV5-1 and TRBJ2-2, is KAGVTQTPRYLIKTRGQQVTLSCSPISGHRSVSWYQQTPGQGLQFLFEYFSETQRNKGNFPGRFSGRQFSNSRSEMNVSTLELGDSALYLCASSLTAAQSGELFFGEGSRLTVL.